These 18 T cell receptor beta chains originate from one sample sequenced in a study of blood T cell repertoires in COVID-19. Produced via immunoSEQ multiplex PCR; TCRdb's table is partial and in-frame only. The sample lists fewer than 350,000 clones; just under 90% were seen once. The specimen sequenced was PBMCs or T cells enriched from blood (not recorded which). The receptors stem from a woman under 40 with acute COVID-19.

The rearrangement links TRBV10-3 to TRBJ2-1; 7 nucleotides agree with TRBD1. Germline loops: CDR1 ENHRY, CDR2 SYGVKD. The J segment lost 5 bases and the V segment lost 7 bases, leaving 8 bases of the junction unmatched. This CDR3 spans 14 amino acids. CDR3 sequence: CAINWAQGNNEQFF. The DNA for the CDR3 is TGTGCCATCAACTGGGCACAGGGGAACAATGAGCAGTTCTTC.

This clone was detected a few times. The chain couples TRBV28 to TRBJ1-1; D unclear. The V and J ends lost 7 bases and 0 bases respectively, with 15 bases between them. Germline V gene sequence: CDR1 MDHEN, CDR2 SYDVKM. This CDR3 is built from 15 residues. CDR3 bases: TGTGCCAGCAAAAAATACGCGGGTGTGAACACTGAAGCTTTCTTT. As protein: CASKKYAGVNTEAFF. Based on the CDR3 plus reference TRBV28 and TRBJ1-1, the full variable domain is DVKVTQSSRYLVKRTGEKVFLECVQDMDHENMFWYRQDPGLGLRLIYFSYDVKMKEKGDIPEGYSVSREKKERFSLILESASTNQTSMYLCASKKYAGVNTEAFFGQGTRLTVV.

V gene TRBV18 combines with J gene TRBJ2-7; D possibly corresponds to TRBD2 (7 bases). Germline V gives CDR1 KGHSH, CDR2 LQKENI. This CDR3 contains 14 residues. V was trimmed by 3 bases and J by 5 bases, leaving 14 bases between them. This CDR3 reads CASSPGPGGNEQYF. The CDR3, as DNA: TGTGCCAGCTCACCGGGTCCGGGGGGCAACGAGCAGTACTTC.

This clone has more than one count but fewer than ten. The chain is built from TRBV4-1 and TRBJ2-7; D is possibly TRBD2 (7 bases). The CDR3 loop spans 16 amino acids. Per germline, CDR1 MGHRA and CDR2 YSYEKL. Trimming cost V 4 bases and J 0 bases, with 16 bases left between them. DNA of the CDR3: TGCGCCAGCAGCCCCGGGGGGCAGGCCTACTCCTACGAGCAGTACTTC. This sequence encodes CASSPGGQAYSYEQYF.

The rearrangement links TRBV21-1 to TRBJ1-5; the DNA was not used to check the table's D call, TRBD1. TRBV21-1 is designated a pseudogene. The length of the CDR3 is 13 residues. The CDR3 DNA reads as TGCTTATTCCCACACAGACGCAATCAGCCCCAGCATTTT. Protein: CLFPHRRNQPQHF.

The chain links TRBV6-2 or TRBV6-3 to TRBJ2-3, with TRBD2 matching over 9 bases. Germline CDR1 reads MNHEY; CDR2 reads SVGEGT. This CDR3 comprises 20 residues. The ends lost 7 bases at V and 0 bases at J; junction bases unmatched: 20. This chain's CDR3 is CASTPEWGSSGIPSTDTQYF. CDR3 in DNA: TGTGCCAGCACCCCCGAGTGGGGCTCTAGCGGGATACCTAGCACAGATACGCAGTATTTT.

The chain employs TRBV6-1 and TRBJ2-7; 10 bases align to TRBD2. Per germline, CDR1 MNHNS and CDR2 SASEGT. The length of the CDR3 is 14 residues. V lost 2 bases, J lost 5 bases, and 3 bases stayed unmatched. In DNA, the CDR3 is TGTGCCAGCAGTGAACTAGCGGGAGAAAACGAGCAGTACTTC. This encodes CASSELAGENEQYF.

The chain links TRBV2 to TRBJ1-6; tentatively, D is TRBD1 (5 bases). The CDR3 length is 14 residues. Germline lookup yields CDR1 SNHLY and CDR2 FYNNEI. The V end was cut by 2 bases, the J end by 9 bases, with 11 bases between. The CDR3 region is CASSEPQGGSPLHF. The CDR3, as DNA: TGTGCCAGCAGTGAACCTCAGGGAGGTTCACCCCTCCACTTT.

The gene calls are TRBV2 and TRBJ2-2; tentative D call: TRBD1 (6 bases). The length of the CDR3 is 14 residues. Germline CDR1 SNHLY, CDR2 FYNNEI. Trimming removed 7 bases at V and 4 bases at J, with 13 bases between. CDR3 region: CASTTVGGTGELFF. The CDR3 DNA follows: TGTGCCAGCACCACGGTAGGGGGCACCGGGGAGCTGTTTTTT. Using reference TRBV2 and TRBJ2-2 for the parts outside the CDR3, the full variable domain is EPEVTQTPSHQVTQMGQEVILRCVPISNHLYFYWYRQILGQKVEFLVSFYNNEISEKSEIFDDQFSVERPDGSNFTLKIRSTKLEDSAMYFCASTTVGGTGELFFGEGSRLTVL.

The V gene is TRBV12-3 or TRBV12-4, the J gene TRBJ2-7, with D unclear. Trimming pared 3 bases from V and 6 bases from J, leaving 12 bases between. CDR3 length: 13 residues. CDR3 region: CASSLLLSSEQYF. CDR3 bases: TGTGCCAGCAGTTTGTTACTCTCAAGCGAGCAGTACTTC.

The rearrangement uses TRBV27 and TRBJ2-3; TRBD2 matches 12 bases. This CDR3 is built from 17 residues. Losses at the gene ends were 3 bases for V and 2 bases for J; bases not matched to a gene: 6. Germline CDR1 and CDR2: MNHEY and SMNVEV (reference sequence). The CDR3 protein is CASSLWASGRATDTQYF. CDR3 DNA: TGTGCCAGCAGTTTGTGGGCTAGCGGGAGGGCCACAGATACGCAGTATTTT.

The chain couples TRBV29-1 to TRBJ1-1; D may be TRBD1 (5 bases). Trimming pared 7 bases from V and 1 base from J, leaving 13 bases between. CDR1 and CDR2 from the germline V gene are SQVTM and ANQGSEA. This CDR3 spans 13 amino acids. The CDR3 DNA reads as TGCAGCGGGGACTTGGCAGAGAACACTGAAGCTTTCTTT. This sequence encodes CSGDLAENTEAFF.

This chain joins TRBV28 and TRBJ1-1, with TRBD1 as a possible D gene (5 bases). The germline V gene encodes CDR1 MDHEN and CDR2 SYDVKM. The ends were cut back, 3 bases at V and 4 bases at J, with 15 bases in the middle. CDR3 length: 15 residues. CDR3 in amino acids: CASSFGSPGFTEAFF. CDR3 coding DNA: TGTGCCAGCAGTTTCGGCTCACCAGGGTTCACTGAAGCTTTCTTT.

The CDR3: CSVVRGSYEQYF. The CDR3, as DNA: TGCAGCGTTGTTAGGGGGTCATACGAGCAGTACTTC. The genes are TRBV29-1 and TRBJ2-7, with D perhaps matching TRBD1 (6 bases). V lost 4 bases, J lost 4 bases, and 11 bases lay in between. The CDR3 has 12 amino acids. CDR1 and CDR2 from the germline V gene are SQVTM and ANQGSEA.

The rearrangement joins TRBV14 to TRBJ2-1, with 8 nucleotides matching TRBD2. The germline CDR1 and CDR2 sequences are SGHDN and FVKESK. V shed 3 bases and J 5 bases; nucleotides not matched to a gene: 12. This CDR3 has 17 residues. The CDR3 DNA reads TGTGCCAGCAGCCACCAGGCTCTAGCGGGCGAAAACAATGAGCAGTTCTTC. As protein: CASSHQALAGENNEQFF.

This chain uses TRBV7-2 with TRBJ1-3; D is unresolved. The CDR3 covers 15 residues. Deletions cut 5 bases from V and 0 bases from J, with 11 bases between. CDR1 and CDR2 from the germline V gene are SGHTA and FQGNSA. The CDR3 DNA reads as TGTGCCAGCAGCCCAGGAGGGCTCTCTGGAAACACCATATATTTT. It yields the protein CASSPGGLSGNTIYF.

This sequence joins TRBV10-3 and TRBJ2-3, with 14 bases fitting TRBD2. Per germline, CDR1 ENHRY and CDR2 SYGVKD. The CDR3 sequence is 20 residues long. J lost 2 bases, V lost 3 bases, and 13 bases had no gene match. The CDR3 region has the DNA TGTGCCATCAGTGAAACGGGACTAGCGGGAGTAAGTCGCGTCACAGATACGCAGTATTTT. Translating gives CAISETGLAGVSRVTDTQYF.

The chain recombines TRBV7-9 with TRBJ2-7, with 7 bases lining up with TRBD1. The CDR3 has 16 residues. V lost 5 bases to trimming and J lost 1 base; unmatched junction nucleotides: 11. Per germline, CDR1 SEHNR and CDR2 FQNEAQ (reference sequence). The CDR3 nucleotides read TGTGCCAGCAGCCCCTATTCGGGACAGTTTTCCTACGAGCAGTACTTC. It codes for CASSPYSGQFSYEQYF.